This T cell receptor beta chain came from a study of control samples from healthy donors and cancer patients. Libraries were prepared by immunoSEQ multiplex PCR; TCRdb keeps only in-frame clonotypes and omits some of them. This sample yields some 150,000 clones, of which about 90% are seen a single time; 5.5% to 7.5% belongs to the top ten. This clone came up a few times. The CDR3 contains 11 residues. Germline lookup yields CDR1 MDHEN and CDR2 SYDVKM. The ends were cut back, 6 bases at V and 14 bases at J, with 14 bases in the middle. This clonotype was sampled from a man between 18 and 29 years old in good health. V is TRBV28 and J is TRBJ1-3, with no clear D. The sequencing sample was made of blood. Here the CDR3 reads CASSSHEPLYF. The CDR3 nucleotides are TGTGCCAGCAGCAGCCATGAACCCCTATATTTT.